This T cell receptor (beta chain) appears in the sequencing data of a study of shared clonotypes between healthy human individuals. Study-level results: Sequencing depth was a factor that was expected to affect clonotype sharing among donors. It was the non-shared clonotypes that had lower generation probabilities than clonotypes shared by all four donors.

Deep level was the assay's run setting. Methods used by the authors: Sequence data from immunoSEQ were junction-only and lacked quality scores; consequently, filtering differed. Produced via immunoSEQ multiplex PCR; TCRdb's table is partial and in-frame only. The V and J calls and clone size come from that table; D and trimming were worked out from the DNA. Here the sample spans about 2.3 million clones, just under 95% being singletons. A word on this clone: The antigen remains unidentified.

CDR3 length: 16 amino acids. CDR1 and CDR2 from the germline V gene are WSHSY and SAAADI. V dropped 6 bases and J dropped 3; count of bases not matched to a gene: 11. This receptor was taken from a man between 18 and 29 years old in good health. Some clones in this sample may be carry-over from other donors' samples. The rearrangement joins TRBV10-2 to TRBJ2-7; 10 bases match TRBD2. The sample comprised naive CD4+ T cells from PBMCs. Subset: CD45RA+ positively selected. CDR3 DNA: TGCGCCAGCAGAGACCCGCGGGCTAGCGGGAGCTACGAGCAGTACTTC. Amino acids: CASRDPRASGSYEQYF.